This T cell receptor (beta chain) was obtained from a study of regulatory T cells in long-lasting Graves disease listed by TCRdb under 2021. At the level of the whole study: To count as having persistent Graves' disease, a patient had to have received antithyroid drug treatment for over 5 years with TSH receptor autoantibodies remaining persistently positive. Peripheral blood TCR sequencing and RNA sequencing compared persistent Graves' disease patients with newly diagnosed Graves' disease patients. The study was registered as a clinical trial and conducted in China. A total of some 35 samples underwent TCR sequencing: about 13 from persistent and around 20 from newly diagnosed Graves' disease patients. Antithyroid drugs had been taken for approximately ten years on average by persistent Graves' disease patients in the clinical cohort.

In the paper's terms, the time point label means: persistent/refractory GD, antithyroid drugs over 5 years with positive TRAb. RNA was extracted from PBMCs in TRIzol for both TCR sequencing and RNA sequencing. Graves' disease was diagnosed according to American Thyroid Association guidelines. Patients were recruited from an endocrinology department in Xi'an, China. From each patient, 7.5 to 10 milliliters of peripheral blood was collected into an EDTA anticoagulant tube. Ficoll Paque Plus density gradient separation was used to isolate PBMCs, and no additional T cell sorting was done. An Agilent 2100 Bioanalyzer and agarose gel were used to check RNA quality, and a NanoDrop 2000 was used to measure RNA concentration. The CDR3 contains 14 residues, cysteine and phenylalanine counted. CDR3 DNA only is kept here, 42 bases in frame from base 1. Trimming removed 5 bases from V and 2 bases from J, leaving 10 bases between the germline ends. CDR1 and CDR2 are read off the germline V gene as SGHRS and YFSETQ.

Broader findings and caveats from the paper: Only peripheral blood was studied, because thyroid tissue, the primary lesion, was inaccessible. Persistent Graves' disease patients showed lower TCR Shannon entropy and fewer highly expanded clones than newly diagnosed patients, suggesting clonal expansion. Sequencing and analysis were limited to the TCR beta chain. The authors acknowledged the small sample size as a limitation that may reduce accuracy. Patients with persistent disease shared more public clonotypes (around 2,500) than newly diagnosed patients did (around 980). TRBV28, TRBJ1-2 and TRBJ2-5 were preferentially used in persistent disease, while TRBV20-1 and TRBJ2-1 were favored in newly diagnosed disease.

Library construction relied on multiplex PCR. Sequenced on an Illumina HiSeq 4000. To build TCR beta libraries, CDR3 regions were amplified by Arm-PCR using iRepertoire HTBI primers. Gel purification was performed on PCR products prior to sequencing. The published analysis was carried out like this. Gene usage analysis of CDR3 amino acid clonotypes relied on the approximately 62 TRBV and around 14 TRBJ segments identified across samples. Filtered high-quality paired reads were merged into contigs using COPE and FqMerger. BLAST was used to align contigs to the IMGT TRBV, TRBD and TRBJ reference genes, and CDR3 was defined following IMGT. Any clonotype with a frequency above 0.1% was counted as a highly expanded clone. Shannon entropy was used to measure repertoire diversity, and the Gini coefficient was used to measure V-J evenness. Public clonotypes were defined as clonotypes shared by more than one individual. TCRdb reworked the public reads: Q25 trimming with fastp, MiXCR clone assembly, productive beta chains retained. All rows with the same CDR3 protein become a single entry with the most common DNA and genes. None of the V and J calls come from the authors' own analysis; TCRdb made them. The sample table contains roughly 430,000 distinct CDR3 sequences; only one count was recorded for under 25% of them. The top ten hold 14% of the sample.

Remarks on this clonotype: Its antigen is not yet known. The input lacks base qualities; no much larger clone sits a single base away.

The clonotype comes from a female donor with Graves disease. Sample: peripheral blood mononuclear cells (PBMCs), taken when the disease was refractory, from a patient treated with antithyroid drugs. The rearrangement combines TRBV5-1 with TRBJ2-2, with TRBD2 as a weak D call on 5 bases. The nucleotides read TGCGCCAGCAGGGACTCTGGAAACACCGGGGAGCTGTTTTTT. Translated, it reads CASRDSGNTGELFF.